The rows below give T cell receptor beta chains drawn from one sample of a study of beta chain features in type 1 diabetes. Profiling relied on immunoSEQ multiplex PCR, and the TCRdb table lists in-frame clones only, not all of them. This sample yields over 300,000 clones, of which about a tenth are seen a single time; roughly 0.99% belongs to the top ten. Sequenced input: central memory CD4+ T cells from blood. The receptor source for this set is a man between 25 and 39 years old with type 1 diabetes. The CDR3 runs from the conserved cysteine through the conserved F or W. The order of the fields is CDR3 length, clone size, J gene, D gene, V gene, CDR3 protein, CDR3 DNA. A D gene is named only where the DNA matches it firmly. Where a row states a size, it is once, few, many or the class of an expanded clone; other rows omit it.

>14|few|TRBJ1-2|-|TRBV6-5
CASSLGTGFYGYTF
TGTGCCAGCAGTTTGGGAACAGGGTTCTATGGCTACACCTTC
>14|-|TRBJ2-7|TRBD1|TRBV5-1
CASSPRDSSYEQYF
TGCGCCAGCAGCCCCCGGGACAGTTCCTACGAGCAGTACTTC
>15|few|TRBJ1-1|-|TRBV30
CAWSVRWGKNTEAFF
TGTGCCTGGAGTGTAAGGTGGGGGAAGAACACTGAAGCTTTCTTT
>10|-|TRBJ2-5|-|TRBV29-1
CSAYQETQYF
TGCAGCGCGTACCAAGAGACCCAGTACTTC
>14|-|TRBJ2-1|-|TRBV5-1
CASSARTVNNEQFF
TGCGCCAGCAGCGCCAGAACTGTAAACAATGAGCAGTTCTTC
>17|-|TRBJ1-2|-|TRBV28
CASSLERPIDINYGYTF
TGTGCCAGCAGTTTGGAGAGGCCGATTGATATTAACTATGGCTACACCTTC
>18|few|TRBJ2-5|-|TRBV7-2
CASSLASVQDRPWVGQYF
TGTGCCAGCAGCTTGGCGTCTGTTCAAGACAGGCCCTGGGTGGGCCAGTACTTC
>15|few|TRBJ2-5|TRBD1|TRBV5-1
CASSSTGGVGETQYF
TGCGCCAGCAGCTCGACAGGGGGGGTCGGAGAGACCCAGTACTTC
>14|-|TRBJ2-7|-|TRBV5-1
CASSWGGQHYEQYF
TGCGCCAGCAGCTGGGGTGGACAGCACTACGAGCAGTACTTC
>13|-|TRBJ2-2|-|TRBV5-4
CASSLITTGELFF
TGTGCCAGCAGCCTCATTACGACCGGGGAGCTGTTTTTT
>15|few|TRBJ2-2|TRBD2|TRBV9
CASTVGGGAPGELFF
TGTGCCAGCACCGTAGGCGGGGGGGCCCCCGGGGAGCTGTTTTTT
>13|-|TRBJ2-5|TRBD1|TRBV30
CAWSIQGGETQYF
TGTGCCTGGAGTATACAGGGGGGAGAGACCCAGTACTTC
>14|few|TRBJ1-6|TRBD1|TRBV6-1
CASRSGGPDSPLHF
TGTGCCAGCAGATCAGGGGGCCCCGATTCACCCCTCCACTTT
>17|many|TRBJ2-1|TRBD2|TRBV5-1
CASSFSVLAGSFNEQFF
TGCGCCAGCAGCTTTAGTGTACTAGCGGGGTCCTTCAATGAGCAGTTCTTC
>14|many|TRBJ1-4|TRBD1|TRBV30
CAWSAGQGVEKLFF
TGTGCCTGGAGCGCGGGACAGGGGGTTGAAAAACTGTTTTTT
>14|-|TRBJ1-1|-|TRBV4-3
CASSRRVGDTEAFF
TGCGCCAGCAGCCGAAGGGTGGGGGACACTGAAGCTTTCTTT
>13|few|TRBJ2-3|TRBD1|TRBV7-2
CASSLDPGQGATF
TGTGCCAGCAGCTTGGATCCGGGACAGGGGGCCACTTTT
>14|-|TRBJ1-5|-|TRBV30
CAWSGAGGNQPQHF
TGTGCCTGGAGTGGGGCAGGCGGGAATCAGCCCCAGCATTTT
>13|-|TRBJ1-2|-|TRBV4-3
CASSSPGYYGYTF
TGCGCCAGCAGCTCCCCTGGCTACTATGGCTACACCTTC
>16|-|TRBJ2-1|-|TRBV1
CTSSLPPGLDDNEQFF
TGCACCAGCAGCTTACCCCCGGGACTAGATGACAATGAGCAGTTCTTC
>14|few|TRBJ2-3|-|TRBV7-6
CASSFTGPPDTQYF
TGTGCCAGCAGCTTCACAGGTCCCCCAGATACGCAGTATTTT
>15|once|TRBJ2-7|TRBD1|TRBV11-2
CASSPSRQGSYEQYF
TGTGCCAGCAGCCCGAGCAGACAGGGGAGTTACGAGCAGTACTTC
>13|many|TRBJ2-2|-|TRBV9
CASSVWDTGELFF
TGTGCCAGCAGCGTGTGGGACACCGGGGAGCTGTTTTTT
>14|-|TRBJ2-7|TRBD1|TRBV11-3
CASSVTGGSYEQYF
TGTGCCAGCAGCGTGACAGGGGGGTCCTACGAGCAGTACTTC
>13|-|TRBJ1-6|-|TRBV28
CATGRGGDSPLHF
TGTGCCACCGGTAGGGGAGGGGATTCACCCCTCCACTTT
>14|few|TRBJ1-1|-|TRBV2
CASSEQTGNTEAFF
TGTGCCAGCAGTGAACAGACAGGCAACACTGAAGCTTTCTTT
>14|-|TRBJ1-6|-|TRBV18
CASSPVGRDSPLHF
TGTGCCAGCTCACCAGTAGGGCGAGATTCACCCCTCCACTTT
>15|-|TRBJ2-3|-|TRBV6-6
CASRPGRGKTDTQYF
TGTGCCAGCAGGCCCGGGCGGGGCAAGACAGATACGCAGTATTTT
>14|-|TRBJ2-3|-|TRBV6-1
CASSFLPGGDTQYF
TGTGCCAGCAGTTTTCTACCAGGTGGAGATACGCAGTATTTT
>14|few|TRBJ1-4|TRBD1|TRBV18
CASSQQGTNEKLFF
TGTGCCAGCTCTCAACAGGGGACTAATGAAAAACTGTTTTTT
>16|few|TRBJ2-5|-|TRBV4-3
CASSQGSTGYQETQYF
TGCGCCAGCAGCCAAGGGTCAACAGGCTACCAAGAGACCCAGTACTTC
>13|-|TRBJ2-3|-|TRBV6-6
CASSSKSTDTQYF
TGTGCCAGCAGTTCCAAATCCACAGATACGCAGTATTTT
>14|-|TRBJ1-1|-|TRBV5-6
CASSLDRAITEAFF
TGTGCCAGCAGCTTGGACCGGGCAATCACTGAAGCTTTCTTT
>15|few|TRBJ2-7|-|TRBV11-3
CASSLEGSQGYEQYF
TGTGCCAGCAGCTTAGAAGGAAGTCAGGGCTACGAGCAGTACTTC
>15|-|TRBJ2-3|-|TRBV11-2
CASSVNRAGTDTQYF
TGTGCCAGCAGCGTCAACAGGGCTGGGACAGATACGCAGTATTTT
>14|-|TRBJ1-1|-|TRBV28
CASSTRTTNTEAFF
TGTGCCAGCAGTACAAGGACCACTAACACTGAAGCTTTCTTT
>15|few|TRBJ2-3|-|TRBV18
CASSPRLGSTDTQYF
TGTGCCAGCTCACCCAGACTAGGGAGCACAGATACGCAGTATTTT
>14|few|TRBJ2-1|TRBD2|TRBV5-1
CASSLGTSSGEQFF
TGCGCCAGCAGCTTGGGGACTAGCTCTGGTGAGCAGTTCTTC
>13|few|TRBJ2-7|-|TRBV18
CASSPSPLGEQYF
TGTGCCAGCTCACCATCCCCCCTGGGAGAGCAGTACTTC
>16|-|TRBJ2-3|-|TRBV5-1
CASSLEGRGDIDTQYF
TGCGCCAGCAGCTTGGAGGGTAGAGGGGATATAGATACGCAGTATTTT
>13|few|TRBJ2-1|-|TRBV29-1
CSVWDTSYNEQFF
TGCAGCGTGTGGGACACCTCCTACAATGAGCAGTTCTTC
>14|-|TRBJ1-6|-|TRBV10-3
CAISASLSNSPLHF
TGTGCCATCAGTGCGAGCCTCTCTAATTCACCCCTCCACTTT
>13|many|TRBJ2-1|-|TRBV2
CASRYITYNEQFF
TGTGCCAGCAGATATATCACCTACAATGAGCAGTTCTTC
>16|-|TRBJ2-6|-|TRBV29-1
CSVEGTLLSGANVLTF
TGCAGCGTTGAAGGGACACTTCTTTCTGGGGCCAACGTCCTGACTTTC
>15|few|TRBJ2-7|TRBD1|TRBV6-6
CASSVRDRSSYEQYF
TGTGCCAGCAGTGTCCGGGACAGGAGCTCCTACGAGCAGTACTTC
>14|few|TRBJ1-2|TRBD1|TRBV6-5
CASSKLTGVWGYTF
TGTGCCAGCAGTAAACTTACAGGGGTTTGGGGCTACACCTTC
>15|few|TRBJ2-6|-|TRBV4-3
CASSQPKGSKKGGTF
TGCGCCAGCAGCCAACCTAAGGGGTCGAAAAAGGGGGGTACTTTC
>17|few|TRBJ1-1|TRBD1|TRBV27
CASSPLPDRGRNTEAFF
TGTGCCAGCAGCCCACTCCCTGACAGGGGCCGGAACACTGAAGCTTTCTTT